The present entry profiles one T cell receptor beta chain with its context. Unmatched junction bases numbered 3, after V lost 1 base and J lost 8 bases. Germline CDR1 is GTSNPN and CDR2 is SVGIG (reference sequence). CDR3 size: 12 residues. This sample was taken from a study of blood T cell repertoires in COVID-19. Method: immunoSEQ multiplex PCR; TCRdb's copy keeps in-frame clones and lacks some. The sample lists 63,000 or so clones; roughly 86% were seen once. The TCR originated in a man aged 60 to 69 with acute or convalescent COVID-19. Source material: peripheral blood. This chain connects TRBV30 to TRBJ1-2; 8 positions match TRBD1. The CDR3 DNA reads TGTGCCTGGAGTGCAGGGGGCAAGGGCTACACCTTC. Translated, it gives CAWSAGGKGYTF. Complete variable domain (other parts from reference TRBV30 and TRBJ1-2): SQTIHQWPATLVQPVGSPLSLECTVEGTSNPNLYWYRQAAGRGLQLLFYSVGIGQISSEVPQNLSASRPQDRQFILSSKKLLLSDSGFYLCAWSAGGKGYTFGSGTRLTVV.